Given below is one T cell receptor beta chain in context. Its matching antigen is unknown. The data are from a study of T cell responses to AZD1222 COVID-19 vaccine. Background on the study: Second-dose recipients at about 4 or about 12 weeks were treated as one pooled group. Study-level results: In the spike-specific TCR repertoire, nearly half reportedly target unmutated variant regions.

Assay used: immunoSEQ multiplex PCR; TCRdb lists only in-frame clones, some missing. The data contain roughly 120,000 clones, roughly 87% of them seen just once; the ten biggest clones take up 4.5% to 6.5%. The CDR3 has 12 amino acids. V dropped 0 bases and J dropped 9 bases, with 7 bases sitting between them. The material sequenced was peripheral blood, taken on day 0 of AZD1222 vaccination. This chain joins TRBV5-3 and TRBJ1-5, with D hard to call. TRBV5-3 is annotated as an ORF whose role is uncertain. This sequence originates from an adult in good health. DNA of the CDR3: TGTGCCAGAAGCTTGGGCGGGCCGCCCCAGCATTTT. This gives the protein CARSLGGPPQHF.